This TCR beta chain was observed in a study of regulatory T cells in long-lasting Graves disease. Time point defined: newly diagnosed GD, antithyroid drugs for less than 3 months. The TCR library used RNA extracted from PBMCs. Germline V gives CDR1 SQVTM, CDR2 ANQGSEA. The CDR3 extends over 12 amino acids. V lost 5 bases, J lost 5 bases, and 9 bases lay in between. According to the study, TCR beta libraries were built with iRepertoire HTBI primers and CDR3-region Arm-PCR. TCRdb itself ran the multiplex PCR reads through MiXCR, one entry per CDR3 protein. The top ten hold roughly 10% of the sample, which has about 540,000 distinct CDR3 sequences, approximately 12% seen once. These sequences were also reported in another study, on T cells in Graves' hyperthyroidism and ophthalmopathy. That investigation notes: In simple terms, a model built on 13 V-J features told ophthalmopathy apart from stable hyperthyroidism. A median about 7 months before onset, the model predicted ophthalmopathy.

This specimen was peripheral blood mononuclear cells (PBMCs), taken at new diagnosis, from a patient treated with antithyroid drugs. The rearrangement joins TRBV29-1 to TRBJ2-2; D uncertain. The TCR sequence derives from a man aged 25 to 45 with Graves disease. In nucleotides, the CDR3 is TGCAGCGTTTCCCGAGGAACCGGGGAGCTGTTTTTT. Encoded protein: CSVSRGTGELFF.